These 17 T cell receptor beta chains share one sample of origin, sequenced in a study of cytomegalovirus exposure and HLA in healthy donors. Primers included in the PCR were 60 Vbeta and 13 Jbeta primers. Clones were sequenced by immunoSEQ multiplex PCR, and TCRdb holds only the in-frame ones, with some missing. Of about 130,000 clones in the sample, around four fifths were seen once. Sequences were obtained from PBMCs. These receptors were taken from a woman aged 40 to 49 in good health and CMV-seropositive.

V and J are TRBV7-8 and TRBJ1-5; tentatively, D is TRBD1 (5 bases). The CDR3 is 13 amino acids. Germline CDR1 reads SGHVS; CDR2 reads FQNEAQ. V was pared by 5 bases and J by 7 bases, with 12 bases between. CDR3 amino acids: CASSPAGEQPQHF. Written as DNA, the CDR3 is TGTGCCAGCAGCCCCGCGGGGGAACAGCCCCAGCATTTT.

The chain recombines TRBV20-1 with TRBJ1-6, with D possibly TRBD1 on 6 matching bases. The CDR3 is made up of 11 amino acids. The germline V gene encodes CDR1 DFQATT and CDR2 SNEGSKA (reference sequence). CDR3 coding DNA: TGCAGGGCAGGGGTTAATTCACCCCTCCACTTT. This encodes CRAGVNSPLHF.

CDR3 DNA sequence: TGTGCCAGCAGTAGCCCGGGACAGGGGAACTATGGCTACACCTTC. Translating it yields CASSSPGQGNYGYTF. This sequence joins TRBV5-4 and TRBJ1-2, with 10 bases fitting TRBD1. The trim removed 5 bases at V and 2 bases at J, leaving 6 bases unmatched. This CDR3 contains 15 residues. Germline lookup yields CDR1 SGHNT and CDR2 YYREEE (reference sequence).

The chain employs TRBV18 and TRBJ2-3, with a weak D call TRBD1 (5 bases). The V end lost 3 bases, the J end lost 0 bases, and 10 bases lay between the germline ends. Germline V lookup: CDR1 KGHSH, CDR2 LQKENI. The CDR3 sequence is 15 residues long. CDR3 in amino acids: CASSPDSLSTDTQYF. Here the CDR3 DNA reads TGTGCCAGCTCACCCGACAGCTTGAGCACAGATACGCAGTATTTT.

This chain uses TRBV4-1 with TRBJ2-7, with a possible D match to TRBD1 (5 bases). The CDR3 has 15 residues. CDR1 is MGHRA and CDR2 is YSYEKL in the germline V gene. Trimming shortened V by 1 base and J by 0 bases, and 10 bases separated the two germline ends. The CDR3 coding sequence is TGCGCCAGCAGCCAAGTTCAGGGCAGCTCCTACGAGCAGTACTTC. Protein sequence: CASSQVQGSSYEQYF.

The CDR3 DNA follows: TGTGCCAGCGGGAGATTAAATAGACCGGACAGTGAGCTGTTTTTT. Its protein product is CASGRLNRPDSELFF. The chain carries TRBV27 and TRBJ2-2, with D possibly TRBD1 on 6 matching bases. Per germline, CDR1 MNHEY and CDR2 SMNVEV (reference sequence). The CDR3 is 15 amino acids. V was cut by 8 bases and J by 11 bases, with 24 bases left in between.

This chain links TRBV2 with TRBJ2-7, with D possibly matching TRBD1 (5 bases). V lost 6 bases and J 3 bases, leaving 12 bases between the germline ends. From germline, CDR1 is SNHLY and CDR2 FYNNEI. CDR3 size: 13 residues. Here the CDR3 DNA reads TGTGCCAGCAGCCTAGACAGCTTCTACGAGCAGTACTTC. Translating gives CASSLDSFYEQYF.

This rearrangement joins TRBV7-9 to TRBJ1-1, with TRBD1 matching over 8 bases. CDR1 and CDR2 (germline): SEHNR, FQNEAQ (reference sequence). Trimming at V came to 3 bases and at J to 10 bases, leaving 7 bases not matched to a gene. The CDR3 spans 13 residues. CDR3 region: CASSFVDRGIAFF. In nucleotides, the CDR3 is TGTGCCAGCAGCTTCGTCGACAGGGGCATAGCTTTCTTT.

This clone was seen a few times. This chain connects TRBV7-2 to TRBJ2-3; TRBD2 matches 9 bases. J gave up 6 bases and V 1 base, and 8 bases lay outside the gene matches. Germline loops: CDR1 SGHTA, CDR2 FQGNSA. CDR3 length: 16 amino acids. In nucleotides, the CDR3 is TGTGCCAGCAGCTTAGATGGTAGCGGGAGAGGTGATACGCAGTATTTT. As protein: CASSLDGSGRGDTQYF.

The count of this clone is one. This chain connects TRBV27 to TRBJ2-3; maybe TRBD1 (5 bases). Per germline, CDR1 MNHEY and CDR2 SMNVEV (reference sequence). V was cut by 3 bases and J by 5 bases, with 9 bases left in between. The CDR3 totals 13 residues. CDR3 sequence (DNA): TGTGCCAGCAGTTTTGGGCAGGGAGATACGCAGTATTTT. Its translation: CASSFGQGDTQYF.

The CDR3 coding sequence is TGTGCCAGTAGTAGTCCGGGCGCCAGGGCAGCCCTAGACGGCTACACCTTC. It yields the protein CASSSPGARAALDGYTF. The chain carries TRBV19 and TRBJ1-2; possibly TRBD1 for D (5 bases). With 4 bases removed from V and 8 bases from J, the gap between germline ends came to 26 bases. The CDR3 covers 17 residues. Germline-derived CDR1 and CDR2 are LNHDA and SQIVND (reference sequence).

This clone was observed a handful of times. CDR3 region: CASSSGLNTEAFF. The CDR3 region has the DNA TGTGCCAGCAGTTCAGGGTTAAACACTGAAGCTTTCTTT. The chain employs TRBV28 and TRBJ1-1; TRBD1 is a possible D gene (5 bases). Germline V gene lookup returns CDR1 MDHEN and CDR2 SYDVKM. The length of the CDR3 is 13 residues. V shed 4 bases and J shed 2 bases, with 8 bases lying between them. The whole variable domain, filled in from reference TRBV28 and TRBJ1-1, reads DVKVTQSSRYLVKRTGEKVFLECVQDMDHENMFWYRQDPGLGLRLIYFSYDVKMKEKGDIPEGYSVSREKKERFSLILESASTNQTSMYLCASSSGLNTEAFFGQGTRLTVV.

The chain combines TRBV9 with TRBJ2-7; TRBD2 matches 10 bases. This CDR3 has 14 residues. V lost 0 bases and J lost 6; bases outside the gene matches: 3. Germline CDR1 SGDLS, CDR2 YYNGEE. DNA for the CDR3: TGTGCCAGCAGCGTAGGAGCGGGAGGGGTCGAGCAGTACTTC. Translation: CASSVGAGGVEQYF.

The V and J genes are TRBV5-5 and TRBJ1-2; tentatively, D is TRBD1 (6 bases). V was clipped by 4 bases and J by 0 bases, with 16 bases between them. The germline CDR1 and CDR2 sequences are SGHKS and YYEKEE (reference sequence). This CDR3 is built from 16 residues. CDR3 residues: CASSHGTGPPNYGYTF. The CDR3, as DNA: TGTGCCAGCAGCCACGGTACAGGGCCTCCTAACTATGGCTACACCTTC.

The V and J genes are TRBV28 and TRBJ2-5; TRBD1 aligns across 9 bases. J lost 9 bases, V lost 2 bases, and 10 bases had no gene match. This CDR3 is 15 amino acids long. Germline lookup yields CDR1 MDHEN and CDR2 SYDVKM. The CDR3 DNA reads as TGTGCCAGCAGTTTAGACAGGGGGGCCGGGACGGCCCAGTACTTC. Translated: CASSLDRGAGTAQYF.

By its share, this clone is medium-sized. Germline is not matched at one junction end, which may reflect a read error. The CDR3 loop is CASSQEGGLVEKLFF. The CDR3 DNA sequence: TGTGCCAGCAGTCAAGAGGGGGGACTAGTAGAAAAACTGTTTTTT. This chain joins TRBV4-2 and TRBJ1-4; TRBD1 is a possible D gene (6 bases). The CDR3 covers 15 residues. Germline CDR1 and CDR2: LGHNA and YNFKEQ.

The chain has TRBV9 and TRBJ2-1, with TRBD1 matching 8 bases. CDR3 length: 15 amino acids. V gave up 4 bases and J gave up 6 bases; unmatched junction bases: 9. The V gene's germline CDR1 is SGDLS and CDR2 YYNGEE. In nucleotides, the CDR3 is TGTGCCAGCAGCTTATCCGGACAGGGCCTCAATGAGCAGTTCTTC. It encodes CASSLSGQGLNEQFF.